This record covers a single T cell receptor beta chain. This specimen comes from a study of T cell responses to AZD1222 COVID-19 vaccine. The data were produced by immunoSEQ multiplex PCR, yet TCRdb's version contains in-frame clones alone and is incomplete. The sample lists 75,000 to 85,000 clones; more than 75% were seen once. The ends were cut back, 6 bases at V and 10 bases at J, with 18 bases in the middle. The CDR3 extends over 12 amino acids. CDR1 is SQVTM, CDR2 ANQGSEA, per germline. The rearrangement uses TRBV29-1 and TRBJ1-1; maybe TRBD1 (5 bases). This specimen consisted of peripheral blood, obtained on day 0 of AZD1222 vaccination. The TCR comes from an adult in good health. Here the CDR3 reads CSVQDRNKAAFF. The CDR3 nucleotides are TGCAGCGTCCAAGACAGAAATAAGGCAGCTTTCTTT.